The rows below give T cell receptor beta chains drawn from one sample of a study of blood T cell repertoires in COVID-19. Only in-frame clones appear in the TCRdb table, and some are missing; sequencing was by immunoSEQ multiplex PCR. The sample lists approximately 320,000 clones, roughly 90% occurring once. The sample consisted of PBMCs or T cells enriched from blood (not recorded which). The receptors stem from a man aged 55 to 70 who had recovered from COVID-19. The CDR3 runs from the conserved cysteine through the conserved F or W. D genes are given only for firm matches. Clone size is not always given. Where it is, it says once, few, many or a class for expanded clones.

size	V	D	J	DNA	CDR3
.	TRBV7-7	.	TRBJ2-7	TGTGCTAGCAGCTTAGCGGCGGACTACGAGCAGTACTTC	CASSLAADYEQYF
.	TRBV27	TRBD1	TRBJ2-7	TGTGCCAGCAGTTCCCCGGGACAGGGGACCCACGAGCAGTACTTC	CASSSPGQGTHEQYF
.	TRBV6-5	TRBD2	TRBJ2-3	TGTGCCAGCAGGAGGGAGACTAGCGACACAGATACGCAGTATTTT	CASRRETSDTDTQYF
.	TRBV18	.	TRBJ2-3	TGTGCCAGCTCACCCAGTTCCACAGATACGCAGTATTTT	CASSPSSTDTQYF
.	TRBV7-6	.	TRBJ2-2	TGTGCCAGCAGCATTAGCGGAAACACCGGGGAGCTGTTTTTT	CASSISGNTGELFF
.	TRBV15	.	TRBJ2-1	TGTGCCACCAGCAGAGATCCGACATACAATGAGCAGTTCTTC	CATSRDPTYNEQFF
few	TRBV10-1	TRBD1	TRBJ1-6	TGCGCCAGCAGCATTAGGGGGCCACCCCTCCACTTT	CASSIRGPPLHF
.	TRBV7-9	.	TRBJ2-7	TGTGCCAGCAGCAAAGACAGGCGTTACGAGCAGTACTTC	CASSKDRRYEQYF
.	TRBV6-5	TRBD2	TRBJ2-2	TGTGCCAGTGTACTAGCGCTCGCGAACACCGGGGAGCTGTTTTTT	CASVLALANTGELFF
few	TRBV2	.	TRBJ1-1	TGTGCCAGCACCCCCCAAATTGACACTGAAGCTTTCTTT	CASTPQIDTEAFF
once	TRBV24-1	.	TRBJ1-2	TGTGCCACCAGTGAGTCGACAGGCCCTACGAATAACTATGGCTACACCTTC	CATSESTGPTNNYGYTF
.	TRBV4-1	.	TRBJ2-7	TGCGCCAGCAGCCAAGAAATTTGGCCAAGCGACGAGCAGTACTTC	CASSQEIWPSDEQYF
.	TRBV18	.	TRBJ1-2	TGTGCCAGCTCTCGTGGGGCAGCTAACTATGGCTACACCTTC	CASSRGAANYGYTF
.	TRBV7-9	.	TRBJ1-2	TGTGCCAGCAGCTCCGTTGATCTAGGCTATGGCTACACCTTC	CASSSVDLGYGYTF
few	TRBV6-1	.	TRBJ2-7	TGTGCCAGCAGTGAAGACCCGACACGGACCTACGAGCAGTACTTC	CASSEDPTRTYEQYF
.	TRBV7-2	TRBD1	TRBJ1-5	TGTGCCAGCAGCTTCGACAGGGGAACCAATCAGCCCCAGCATTTT	CASSFDRGTNQPQHF
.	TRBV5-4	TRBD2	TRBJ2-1	TGTGCCAGCAGGGTTGGGACTAGCGGGGGTGAGCAGTTCTTC	CASRVGTSGGEQFF
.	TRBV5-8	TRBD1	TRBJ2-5	TGTGCCAGCAGGCGACAGGGTGGGGAGCGGACCCAGTACTTC	CASRRQGGERTQYF
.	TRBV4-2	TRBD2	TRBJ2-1	TGTGCCAGCAGCCAAAGAGGCAGTGCGGGGGGGTACAATGAGCAGTTCTTC	CASSQRGSAGGYNEQFF
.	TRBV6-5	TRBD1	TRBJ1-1	TGTGCCAGCAACGGACAGGGGGCTGGGTCCACTGAAGCTTTCTTT	CASNGQGAGSTEAFF
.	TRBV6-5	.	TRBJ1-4	TGTGCCAGCAGGCCCTCGGGAGCTAATGAAAAACTGTTTTTT	CASRPSGANEKLFF
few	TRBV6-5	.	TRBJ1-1	TGTGCCAGCGTCCGGCCGGGGAACACTGAAGCTTTCTTT	CASVRPGNTEAFF
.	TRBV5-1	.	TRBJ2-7	TGCGCCAGCAGCTTGGAGGTGGGGAGACTCTACGAGCAGTACTTC	CASSLEVGRLYEQYF
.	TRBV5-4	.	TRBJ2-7	TGTGCCACCACGTCTAGCGCCTCCTACGAGCAGTACTTC	CATTSSASYEQYF
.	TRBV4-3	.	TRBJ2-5	TGCGCCAGCAGCCAAGATGTCAGGTCATGGGAGACCCAGTACTTC	CASSQDVRSWETQYF
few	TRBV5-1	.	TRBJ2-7	TGCGCCAGCAGCCCGACGGGGACCTACGAGCAGTACTTC	CASSPTGTYEQYF
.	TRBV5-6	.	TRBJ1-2	TGTGCCAGCGGGGTAATCGGGGGGAACTACTATGGCTACACCTTC	CASGVIGGNYYGYTF
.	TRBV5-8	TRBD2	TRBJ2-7	TGTGCCAGCAGCGCTGGACTAGCGGGAGGCCACGAGCAGTACTTC	CASSAGLAGGHEQYF
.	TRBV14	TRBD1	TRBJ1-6	TGTGCCAGCAGCCAAGTAACCGGACAGGGTCATTCACCCCTCCACTTT	CASSQVTGQGHSPLHF
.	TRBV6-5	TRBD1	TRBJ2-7	TGTGCCAGCAGTTACACCGGGACAGGGAGGGTCTACGAGCAGTACTTC	CASSYTGTGRVYEQYF